This is a list of T cell receptor beta chains from one sample in a study of blood T cell repertoires in COVID-19. The data were produced by immunoSEQ multiplex PCR, yet TCRdb's version contains in-frame clones alone and is incomplete. The profile shows 45,000 to 50,000 clones, around 83% of them singletons. Sequencing was carried out using peripheral blood. The receptors come from a man aged 55 to 70 with active COVID-19. The CDR3 runs from the conserved cysteine through the conserved F or W. Each record gives: clone size, D gene, J gene, V gene, CDR3 DNA, CDR3 protein. D genes are given only for firm matches. Some rows have no size entry. The others give once, few or many, or a class for an expanded clone.

>-|-|TRBJ2-1|TRBV4-1
TGCGCCAGCAGCCCCGGACATTACTCCTACAATGAGCAGTTCTTC
CASSPGHYSYNEQFF
>-|TRBD1|TRBJ2-7|TRBV7-2
TGTGCCAGCAGCTTAGACAGGGGGCGACGCGGGCGCGAGCAGTACTTC
CASSLDRGRRGREQYF
>-|-|TRBJ1-2|TRBV7-3
TGTGCCAGCAGCTTAGCAGGGAAATCTAACTATGGCTACACCTTC
CASSLAGKSNYGYTF
>-|TRBD2|TRBJ2-1|TRBV5-1
TGCGCCAGCAGCCTATCGACTAGCGGGTACAATGAGCAGTTCTTC
CASSLSTSGYNEQFF
>-|TRBD1|TRBJ2-7|TRBV14
TGTGCCAGCAGCCCCTGGGACAGGCGATCCTACGAGCAGTACTTC
CASSPWDRRSYEQYF
>once|TRBD2|TRBJ2-3|TRBV6-5
TGTGCCAGCAACGAGCGGGGGGAGGCGGATACGCAGTATTTT
CASNERGEADTQYF
>-|-|TRBJ2-2|TRBV2
TGTGCCAGCAGTAAGAGAGGTCAACAGGGAGCCGGGGAGCTGTTTTTT
CASSKRGQQGAGELFF
>-|-|TRBJ2-4|TRBV23-1
TGCGCCAGCAGTCGGGAGGTGTTAGCCAAAAACATTCAGTACTTC
CASSREVLAKNIQYF
>-|-|TRBJ1-4|TRBV21-1
TGTGCCAGCAGCAAGGGGCGGGGAAAAACTGTTTTT
CASSKGRGKTVF
>-|-|TRBJ2-7|TRBV5-4
TGTGCCAGCAGCTTGATCGGGGTACCCTACGAGCAGTACTTC
CASSLIGVPYEQYF
>once|-|TRBJ2-7|TRBV20-1
TGCAGTGCTAGACCGGGATACGAGCAGTACTTC
CSARPGYEQYF
>-|-|TRBJ2-3|TRBV29-1
TGCAGCGCCGTATACAGCCTAAGCACAGATACGCAGTATTTT
CSAVYSLSTDTQYF
>few|TRBD2|TRBJ2-5|TRBV28
TGTGCCAGCAGTTTATATGGGTTATGGGGACTCGCGGGGGGGGCTCGCGAGACCCAGTACTTC
CASSLYGLWGLAGGARETQYF
>-|-|TRBJ2-5|TRBV27
TGTGCCAGCAAGTTAGGGGGACAAGAGACCCAGTACTTC
CASKLGGQETQYF
>-|-|TRBJ2-5|TRBV19
TGTGCCAGTAGTGCAGGGGAGACCCAGTACTTC
CASSAGETQYF
>-|TRBD2|TRBJ2-3|TRBV6-4
TGTGCCAGCAGTGACTCCGCGGGAGCCTATACGCAGTATTTT
CASSDSAGAYTQYF
>-|-|TRBJ1-1|TRBV5-6
TGTGCCAGCAGCAACATAGGGGTACGGACTGAAGCTTTCTTT
CASSNIGVRTEAFF
>few|TRBD1|TRBJ1-2|TRBV2
TGTGCCAGCAGTGATTTTGGGCAGGGGGCGGGGAACTATGGCTACACCTTC
CASSDFGQGAGNYGYTF
>-|-|TRBJ2-7|TRBV2
TGTGCCAGCAGTGAATGGGCAGGGGCCCCGAAGCAGTACTTC
CASSEWAGAPKQYF
>-|-|TRBJ1-2|TRBV28
TGTGCCAGCAGCCGTACTCCCACGGGGGGCTACACCTTC
CASSRTPTGGYTF
>-|TRBD1|TRBJ1-5|TRBV19
TGTGCCAGTAGACGAGGACAGGGATCGGGCAATCAGCCCCAGCATTTT
CASRRGQGSGNQPQHF
>once|TRBD2|TRBJ2-7|TRBV19
TGTGCCAGTAGGGATCTGGTAGCGGGGAACTCCTACGAGCAGTACTTC
CASRDLVAGNSYEQYF
>few|-|TRBJ2-5|TRBV7-3
TGTGCCAGCAGGGTCGGGCAGGGGATGCGTGAGACCCAGTACTTC
CASRVGQGMRETQYF
>-|TRBD2|TRBJ2-3|TRBV3-1/TRBV3-2
TGTGCCAGCAGCCGACTAGCGGGGGGGCTCACAGATACGCAGTATTTT
CASSRLAGGLTDTQYF
>-|-|TRBJ2-7|TRBV7-2
TGTGCCAGCAGCTTAGCGCTAACAGGCTACGAGCAGTACTTC
CASSLALTGYEQYF
>-|TRBD1|TRBJ2-3|TRBV10-3
TGTGCCATCAGTGACTCGACAGGGGGCCCAGATACGCAGTATTTT
CAISDSTGGPDTQYF
>-|TRBD1|TRBJ2-7|TRBV11-2
TGTGCCAGCAGCCCGCCGGGGGCCAGGGGGCTTGAGGAGCAGTACTTC
CASSPPGARGLEEQYF
>once|TRBD1|TRBJ2-1|TRBV27
TGTGCCAGCAGTCTCCAGGGGGCCGGGAATGAGCAGTTCTTC
CASSLQGAGNEQFF
>-|TRBD1|TRBJ1-1|TRBV4-3
TGCGCCAGCAGCCAAGTAGGGACAGGGGGGAGTGAAGCTTTCTTT
CASSQVGTGGSEAFF
>-|-|TRBJ1-4|TRBV4-1
TGCGCCAGCAGCCAAGACGGCGGAGTTAATGAAAAACTGTTTTTT
CASSQDGGVNEKLFF
>-|TRBD2|TRBJ2-5|TRBV4-2
TGTGCCAGCAGCCAAGAACTAGCGGGGGGACCGGCCAAAGAGACCCAGTACTTC
CASSQELAGGPAKETQYF
>-|-|TRBJ2-5|TRBV5-4
TGTGCCAGCAGCTTGGACGGAGGGGTGGCGAAGACCCAGTACTTC
CASSLDGGVAKTQYF
>-|-|TRBJ2-7|TRBV6-5
TGTGCCAGCAATCTAGCGAATACCTACGAGCAGTACTTC
CASNLANTYEQYF
>-|-|TRBJ1-2|TRBV2
TGTGCCAGCAGTGGGGGGTCAGGGGCGGACTACACCTTC
CASSGGSGADYTF
>-|TRBD1|TRBJ1-1|TRBV19
TGTGCCAGTAGTGCACTGGGACAGGGACGCAGAGGAGGTACTGAAGCTTTCTTT
CASSALGQGRRGGTEAFF
>-|-|TRBJ2-3|TRBV6-2/TRBV6-3
TGTGCCAGCAGTTATCCTCAGGGGCGCGAGGCAGATACGCAGTATTTT
CASSYPQGREADTQYF
>-|-|TRBJ2-5|TRBV7-9
TGTGCCAGCAGTCCAGGGATGGGGGAGACCCAGTACTTC
CASSPGMGETQYF
>-|-|TRBJ1-4|TRBV5-1
TGCGCCAGCAGCCCCAGGGGAACTAATGAAAAACTGTTTTTT
CASSPRGTNEKLFF
>-|-|TRBJ1-4|TRBV11-2
TGTGCCAGCAAGCAGGGTGTAACTAATGAAAAACTGTTTTTT
CASKQGVTNEKLFF
>-|-|TRBJ2-1|TRBV11-2
TGTGCCAGCAGCCTCGGATCCCTCGGAGGCTCCTACAATGAGCAGTTCTTC
CASSLGSLGGSYNEQFF
>-|TRBD2|TRBJ2-7|TRBV7-8
TGTGCCAGCAGCTCGGGACTAGCGCTTGAGCAGTACTTC
CASSSGLALEQYF
>once|TRBD1|TRBJ2-7|TRBV28
TGTGCCAGCGGAGCAGGGGGCGCAAGCTACGAGCAGTACTTC
CASGAGGASYEQYF
>-|-|TRBJ1-6|TRBV27
TGTGCCAGCAGTTTAAGAGGGTCGACTTATAATTCACCCCTCCACTTT
CASSLRGSTYNSPLHF
>-|-|TRBJ1-2|TRBV19
TGTGCCAGTAGTATCCCCCTCCAGGGAAGCGATGGCTACACCTTC
CASSIPLQGSDGYTF
>once|-|TRBJ1-2|TRBV5-1
TGCGCCAGCAGCTTGGATGCAGGGAACTATGGCTACACCTTC
CASSLDAGNYGYTF
>-|-|TRBJ2-2|TRBV6-2/TRBV6-3
TGTGCCAGCAGCTCCATCATCGACAGTCTCACCGGGGAGCTGTTTTTT
CASSSIIDSLTGELFF
>few|TRBD1|TRBJ2-5|TRBV28
TGTGCCAGCAGTTTCCGACAGGGGAGGACGGAGACCCAGTACTTC
CASSFRQGRTETQYF
>-|-|TRBJ2-1|TRBV24-1
TGTGCCACCAGTGATGTATACTCCTACAATGAGCAGTTCTTC
CATSDVYSYNEQFF
>-|TRBD2|TRBJ2-3|TRBV4-3
TGCGCCAGCAGCCATCTTAGCGGGGGTGATACGCAGTATTTT
CASSHLSGGDTQYF
>-|TRBD1|TRBJ1-2|TRBV28
TGTGCCAGCAGTTTAGACAGGGGAAACAACTATGGCTACACCTTC
CASSLDRGNNYGYTF
>-|TRBD2|TRBJ2-1|TRBV4-2
TGTGCCAGCAGCCAAGATGCAGCGGGGCACTACAATGAGCAGTTCTTC
CASSQDAAGHYNEQFF
>-|TRBD2|TRBJ2-1|TRBV18
TGTGCCAGCTCACCTCAAAGGACTAGCGGGAGCCGTTCGAATGAGCAGTTCTTC
CASSPQRTSGSRSNEQFF